The present entry profiles one T cell receptor beta chain with its context. It has no known antigen specificity. Base qualities are missing; no much larger clone stands one base away. TCRbeta CDR3 regions were amplified from genomic DNA using the immunoSEQ Assay, a bias-controlled multiplex PCR. The source study handled its data this way. Within the assay, amplification of reference gene primers was used to estimate how many nucleated cells each sample contained. Sequence reads were collapsed and filtered to measure the absolute abundance of every unique TCRbeta CDR3 rearrangement. Productive Simpson clonality was computed per sample as the square root of Simpson's diversity index over productive rearrangements. As stored in TCRdb, this immuneACCESS dataset retains in-frame rearrangements with V and J assigned. A fraction of the clones does not appear; measured against another copy, unresolved V genes explain less than half of the discrepancy, and the remainder lacks a known reason. V and J calls and clone size are copied from that table; D and trimming were computed from the DNA. Within this sample are roughly 140,000 clones, with 84% of them counted one time only. The ten most abundant clones make up about 5.8% of the sample.

This sample was taken from a study of blood T cell repertoires in COVID-19 (dated by TCRdb to the early 2020s). Some background on the complete study: The collaborator samples originated in the United States, Italy and Spain and spanned the acute and convalescent phases of COVID-19. The prospective study material was composed of cDNA or gDNA derived from T cells, B-cell-depleted T cells, or PBMCs. The dataset comprised deeply sampled blood TCRbeta repertoires from subjects exposed to, actively infected with, or recovered from COVID-19. The repertoires were released in a freely available public database meant as a resource for research on the immune response to SARS-CoV-2. Samples were obtained from the ongoing ImmuneRACE study (first 160 participants) and from 1,000 to 1,500 subjects provided by 6 global collaborators. The sample metadata nearly always contained a de-identified subject ID, COVID-19 status, age in years and sex. HLA class I and class II types, where available, came from metadata supplied by the sample provider rather than from assay-based typing.

In the prospective study, participants were about 18 to 89 years old, resided in under 30 geographic areas of the United States, and were enrolled through a virtual design. To assign participants to cohorts, the prospective study relied on clinical history that participants themselves reported in a screening survey and a study questionnaire. Exposed participants were defined as having been in contact with someone with a PCR-confirmed or clinician-diagnosed COVID-19 case within 2 weeks of study entry. Mobile phlebotomists in the prospective study collected whole blood, serum and a nasopharyngeal or oropharyngeal swab from every participant. Prospective study participants could optionally give additional blood draws and questionnaires over an approximately 2-month period. Prospective study blood samples were shipped either frozen or at room temperature before DNA extraction. The CDR3, from cysteine to phenylalanine, totals 15 residues. The sequence is cut down to CDR3 DNA, 45 bases in frame from base 1. From the germline V gene, CDR1 is SGHTA and CDR2 is FQGNSA. V and J lose 0 bases and 0 bases, and a span of 8 bases separates them.

Overall study outcomes, separate from this receptor: The amount of clinical and demographic metadata varied by source and participant and was provided uncurated.

The chain is encoded by TRBV7-2 joined to TRBJ1-1; the D gene is perhaps TRBD1, on 5 matching bases. This TCR derives from a woman aged 45 to 65 who had been exposed to COVID-19. The sample comprised PBMCs or T cells enriched from blood (not recorded which). At the DNA level, the sequence is TGTGCCAGCAGCTTAGCGGGCAGGGTGAACACTGAAGCTTTCTTT. Translation gives CASSLAGRVNTEAFF.